A selection of T cell receptor beta chains follows, all from one sample in a study of human versus mouse CDR3 diversity and MHC coevolution. The data were produced by immunoSEQ multiplex PCR, yet TCRdb's version contains in-frame clones alone and is incomplete. The data hold around 77,000 clones, with 85% to 95% observed a single time. Sequencing used naive CD4+ T cells from blood. All receptors derive from a person between 25 and 75 years old in good health. Both conserved end residues are part of each CDR3. D genes are given only for firm matches. Clone size, where shown, is once, few, many, or a class for clones that have expanded.

>TRBJ2-7|TRBD1|NA|TRBV4-1
CASSQRTGTGPYEQYF
TGCGCCAGCAGCCAACGGACCGGGACAGGCCCCTACGAGCAGTACTTC
>TRBJ1-1|NA|NA|TRBV5-1
CASSLTGFAEAFF
TGCGCCAGCAGCCTGACGGGATTTGCTGAAGCTTTCTTT
>TRBJ2-7|NA|NA|TRBV12-5
CASGLYRDTERRVYEQYF
TGTGCTAGTGGTTTGTACCGGGACACCGAACGAAGGGTCTACGAGCAGTACTTC
>TRBJ2-5|TRBD2|NA|TRBV9
CASSVGGGVQETQYF
TGTGCCAGCAGCGTAGGCGGGGGGGTTCAAGAGACCCAGTACTTC
>TRBJ2-3|NA|NA|TRBV7-9
CASSSGVMTDTQYF
TGTGCCAGCAGCTCAGGGGTGATGACAGATACGCAGTATTTT
>TRBJ1-1|NA|NA|TRBV6-1
CASSEGGTEAFF
TGTGCCAGCAGTGAGGGGGGGACTGAAGCTTTCTTT
>TRBJ2-1|TRBD2|NA|TRBV4-2
CASSQSLAGGGNEQFF
TGTGCCAGCAGCCAATCCCTAGCGGGAGGAGGGAATGAGCAGTTCTTC
>TRBJ2-5|TRBD2|NA|TRBV7-9
CASSSSGLAGQETQYF
TGTGCCAGCAGCTCCTCAGGACTAGCGGGGCAAGAGACCCAGTACTTC
>TRBJ2-2|NA|NA|TRBV11-2
CASSLSALPRAGELFF
TGTGCCAGCAGCTTATCGGCATTACCGAGGGCCGGGGAGCTGTTTTTT
>TRBJ2-7|NA|once|TRBV7-9
CASSLSGSEQYF
TGTGCCAGCAGCTTATCCGGTAGCGAGCAGTACTTC
>TRBJ2-3|TRBD2|NA|TRBV5-1
CASWTSGVDDTQYF
TGCGCCAGCTGGACTAGCGGGGTTGATGATACGCAGTATTTT
>TRBJ2-1|TRBD1|once|TRBV6-1
CASRKQDRAYNEQFF
TGTGCCAGCAGAAAACAGGACAGGGCTTACAATGAGCAGTTCTTC
>TRBJ1-1|TRBD1|NA|TRBV5-1
CASRPGQGMNTEAFF
TGCGCCAGCAGGCCGGGACAGGGGATGAACACTGAAGCTTTCTTT
>TRBJ1-6|NA|NA|TRBV18
CASSPPAEQDSPLHF
TGTGCCAGCTCACCACCGGCCGAGCAGGATTCACCCCTCCACTTT
>TRBJ1-2|NA|NA|TRBV5-6
CASSFRGGYGYTF
TGTGCCAGCAGCTTCCGAGGGGGCTATGGCTACACCTTC
>TRBJ1-3|TRBD1|NA|TRBV5-1
CASSSWTGASGNTIYF
TGCGCCAGCAGCTCCTGGACAGGAGCCTCTGGAAACACCATATATTTT
>TRBJ2-4|NA|NA|TRBV5-4
CASSGQGQLAKNIQYF
TGTGCCAGCAGCGGGCAGGGCCAACTAGCCAAAAACATTCAGTACTTC
>TRBJ2-1|TRBD1|NA|TRBV27
CASSSRGSYNEQFF
TGTGCCAGCAGTTCCAGGGGGAGCTACAATGAGCAGTTCTTC
>TRBJ1-2|NA|NA|TRBV15
CATSREQGYYGYTF
TGTGCCACCAGCAGAGAACAGGGATACTATGGCTACACCTTC
>TRBJ1-2|TRBD1|NA|TRBV9
CASSSQPGTGGNYGYTF
TGTGCCAGCAGCTCACAGCCCGGGACAGGGGGCAACTATGGCTACACCTTC
>TRBJ1-1|NA|NA|TRBV28
CASTPASFVGTEAFF
TGTGCCAGCACCCCCGCAAGCTTTGTCGGCACTGAAGCTTTCTTT
>TRBJ2-7|NA|NA|TRBV28
CASSSSYEQYF
TGTGCCAGCAGCTCTTCCTACGAGCAGTACTTC